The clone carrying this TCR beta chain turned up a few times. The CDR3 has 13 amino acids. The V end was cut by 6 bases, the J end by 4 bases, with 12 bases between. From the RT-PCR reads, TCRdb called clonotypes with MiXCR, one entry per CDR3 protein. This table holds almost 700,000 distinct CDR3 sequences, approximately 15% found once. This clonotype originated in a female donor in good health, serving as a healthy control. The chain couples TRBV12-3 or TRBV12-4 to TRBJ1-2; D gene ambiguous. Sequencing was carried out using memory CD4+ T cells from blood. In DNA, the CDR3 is TGTGCCAGCAGCATCGGAAGAGCCTATGGCTACACCTTC. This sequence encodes CASSIGRAYGYTF.